This record looks at one TCR beta chain sequence and its context. What it binds is not known. The data derive from a study of long-term antiretroviral therapy in people with HIV. Study-level results: Collection of the blood took place between the mid-2000s and the late 2010s. The ART regimens in use then may have been less effective than current ones.

There was at least one pre-ART PBMC sample for each donor, plus at least two post-ART PBMC samples. CDR1 is SGHNT and CDR2 is YYREEE in the germline V gene (reference sequence). The CDR3 has 14 amino acids. V lost 0 bases, J lost 9 bases, and 6 bases stayed unmatched. The immunoSEQ assay was v3.0, run at survey level. Some clones are missing from TCRdb's copy, which holds only in-frame ones; the method was immunoSEQ multiplex PCR. Seen here are 20,000 or so clones, 70% to 80% observed once, and the top ten hold around 7%. The chain carries TRBV5-4 and TRBJ1-5; 7 nucleotides agree with TRBD1. Material: unsorted PBMCs, obtained 2.2 years after starting antiretroviral therapy. The source is a man aged 45 to 65 with HIV. For the CDR3, the DNA is TGTGCCAGCAGCTTGGGGGACGCAGGGGGGCCCCAGCATTTT. This codes for CASSLGDAGGPQHF.